This T cell receptor (beta chain) appears in the sequencing data of a study of blood T cell repertoires in COVID-19. Whole-study context: From the United States, Italy and Spain came samples of acute and convalescent COVID-19. T cells, B-cell-depleted T cells, or PBMCs provided the cDNA or gDNA that served as material.

The germline V gene encodes CDR1 MNHEY and CDR2 SVGEGT. V was trimmed by 6 bases and J by 2 bases, leaving 20 bases between them. The CDR3 is 16 amino acids. Methods used by the authors: Amplification with reference gene primers provided the estimates of nucleated cell counts. Assay used: immunoSEQ multiplex PCR; TCRdb lists only in-frame clones, some missing. D and trimming come from the DNA, and the V and J calls and clone size come from that table. The table records roughly 43,000 clones, 89% of them present only once. This clonotype was obtained from a man in his 70s with active COVID-19. The chain carries TRBV6-2 or TRBV6-3 and TRBJ2-7; tentatively, D is TRBD2 (5 bases). Specimen: peripheral blood. CDR3 protein: CASSRDTRVVPYEQYF. CDR3 in DNA: TGTGCCAGCAGCCGCGACACTAGAGTGGTACCCTACGAGCAGTACTTC.